The rows below give T cell receptor beta chains drawn from one sample of a study of blood T cell repertoires in COVID-19. Profiled with immunoSEQ multiplex PCR; TCRdb holds only in-frame clones, not every one. The table records about 190,000 clones, more than 85% of them present only once. The sample consisted of peripheral blood. The receptor source for this set is a man under 40 with acute or convalescent COVID-19. Both conserved end residues are part of each CDR3. D genes are given only for firm matches. A row's size may be missing; if present it is once, few, many or a size class.

>TRBV4-1|TRBD2|TRBJ2-3|-
CASSQVAGGTTDTQYF
TGCGCCAGCAGCCAAGTAGCGGGGGGGACGACAGATACGCAGTATTTT
>TRBV7-3|-|TRBJ1-5|-
CASSQTGGLYQPQHF
TGTGCCAGCAGCCAAACGGGGGGCTTATATCAGCCCCAGCATTTT
>TRBV5-1|-|TRBJ2-1|-
CASSTRGGSYNEQFF
TGCGCCAGCAGCACCAGGGGCGGCTCCTACAATGAGCAGTTCTTC
>TRBV14|-|TRBJ1-4|-
CASSPRQVGEKLFF
TGTGCCAGCAGCCCTCGACAGGTTGGGGAAAAACTGTTTTTT
>TRBV9|-|TRBJ1-4|-
CASSVGIGVVEKLFF
TGTGCCAGCAGCGTAGGTATAGGGGTAGTTGAAAAACTGTTTTTT
>TRBV6-6|TRBD1|TRBJ1-2|-
CASTPTGDYGYTF
TGTGCCAGCACCCCTACAGGGGACTATGGCTACACCTTC
>TRBV2|TRBD2|TRBJ2-3|-
CASLAGLSTDTQYF
TGTGCCAGTCTAGCGGGCCTGAGCACAGATACGCAGTATTTT
>TRBV3-1/TRBV3-2|-|TRBJ2-7|-
CASSQLPGEQYF
TGTGCCAGCAGCCAACTGCCGGGCGAGCAGTACTTC
>TRBV27|TRBD1|TRBJ1-4|-
CASSFIDRGEEKLFF
TGTGCCAGCAGTTTCATCGACAGGGGTGAAGAAAAACTGTTTTTT
>TRBV28|-|TRBJ1-3|-
CASISQGSSGNTIYF
TGTGCCAGCATATCCCAGGGGTCCTCTGGAAACACCATATATTTT
>TRBV30|TRBD1|TRBJ1-5|-
CAWRGQGYGPQHF
TGTGCCTGGAGAGGACAGGGGTACGGACCCCAGCATTTT
>TRBV11-2|TRBD2|TRBJ2-1|once
CASSLIAGVYNEQFF
TGTGCCAGCAGCTTAATAGCGGGCGTTTACAATGAGCAGTTCTTC
>TRBV19|TRBD1|TRBJ1-2|-
CASENLGQGVYGYTF
TGTGCCAGCGAAAACCTCGGACAGGGGGTTTATGGCTACACCTTC